One and the same sample provided the 26 T cell receptor beta chains below, sequenced in a study of control samples from healthy donors and cancer patients (TCRdb year 2020). Library preparation was by the immunoSEQ multiplex PCR assay. TCRdb carries this immuneACCESS record with in-frame sequences only. Its versions omit some clonotypes, under half of them owing to an unresolved V gene in the studies checked, with the rest unexplained. The sample records around 170,000 clones, around nine tenths of which are singletons. About 5.3% of the sample goes to the ten largest clones. Sequences were obtained from blood. The source is a woman aged 25-40 years in good health.

The rearrangement links TRBV18 to TRBJ1-2; possible D gene TRBD1, 5 bases. The germline V gene encodes CDR1 KGHSH and CDR2 LQKENI. This CDR3 is 13 amino acids long. The V gene lost 1 base and the J gene lost 6 bases, with 9 bases spanning the gap. The CDR3 loop is CASSPRGVDGYTF. DNA of the CDR3: TGTGCCAGCTCACCACGGGGGGTCGATGGCTACACCTTC.

The chain has TRBV28 and TRBJ2-1, with D unclear. Germline-derived CDR1 and CDR2 are MDHEN and SYDVKM. CDR3 size: 16 residues. Trimming cost V 5 bases and J 0 bases, with 14 bases left between them. DNA of the CDR3: TGTGCCAGCAGTATCCTGGGTCTTAGCTCCTACAATGAGCAGTTCTTC. This codes for CASSILGLSSYNEQFF.

The rearrangement joins TRBV27 to TRBJ2-7; D unresolved. The germline V gene encodes CDR1 MNHEY and CDR2 SMNVEV (reference sequence). Deletions cut 2 bases from V and 3 bases from J, with 11 bases between. There are 14 residues in the CDR3. The CDR3 protein is CASSLGVDFYEQYF. CDR3 bases: TGTGCCAGCAGTTTAGGGGTCGACTTCTACGAGCAGTACTTC.

This clone was counted at least ten times. The chain combines TRBV12-3 or TRBV12-4 with TRBJ1-6; unclear D gene. V was pared by 2 bases and J by 9 bases, with 5 bases between. This CDR3 contains 12 residues. CDR3 amino acids: CASSLSGSPLHF. DNA for the CDR3: TGTGCCAGCAGTTTAAGCGGTTCACCCCTCCACTTT.

The chain joins TRBV18 to TRBJ1-2; D call uncertain. Between the trimmed V and J ends, which lost 6 bases and 2 bases, there was a span of 25 bases. CDR1 and CDR2 from the germline V gene are KGHSH and LQKENI. The CDR3 is made up of 18 amino acids. The CDR3 sequence: CASSPRQGPTSLNYGYTF. As DNA, the CDR3 is TGTGCCAGCTCCCCGAGACAAGGCCCTACTTCTCTCAACTATGGCTACACCTTC.

This clone was counted once. V usage is TRBV5-1 and J usage is TRBJ1-6; 8 nucleotides agree with TRBD1. The CDR3 totals 16 residues. Germline CDR1 SGHRS, CDR2 YFSETQ. The junction had 10 bases not matched to a gene; V was cut back by 0 bases and J by 11 bases. CDR3 sequence: CASSLVGDRGGAPLHF. In DNA, the CDR3 is TGCGCCAGCAGCTTGGTGGGAGACAGGGGAGGGGCACCCCTCCACTTT.

The genes are TRBV9 and TRBJ1-3; D gene uncertain. CDR3 length: 14 amino acids. Trimming left V 0 bases short and J 6 bases short, with 10 bases between. Germline values: CDR1 SGDLS, CDR2 YYNGEE. The CDR3 DNA reads as TGTGCCAGCAGCGTAGACCACACTCCAAACACCATATATTTT. Translated: CASSVDHTPNTIYF.

A single count supports this clone. This chain links TRBV5-4 with TRBJ2-5; D is ambiguous. The V end lost 5 bases, the J end lost 5 bases, and 13 bases lay between the germline ends. The CDR3 length is 13 residues. Germline CDR1 is SGHNT and CDR2 is YYREEE (reference sequence). CDR3 bases: TGTGCCAGCAGGGCCTGGTCCGAGGAGACCCAGTACTTC. Translation: CASRAWSEETQYF.

This chain uses TRBV19 with TRBJ1-1; 11 nucleotides match TRBD1. Germline loops: CDR1 LNHDA, CDR2 SQIVND (reference sequence). Unmatched junction bases numbered 12, after V lost 5 bases and J lost 10 bases. The CDR3 length is 15 residues. The CDR3 sequence: CASSLAPDRGRRAFF. In DNA form, the CDR3 reads TGTGCCAGTAGTCTCGCCCCGGACAGGGGGCGACGAGCTTTCTTT.

The rearrangement uses TRBV6-1 and TRBJ1-1; D is possibly TRBD1 (5 bases). The V gene lost 4 bases and the J gene lost 1 base, with 19 bases spanning the gap. This CDR3 has 17 residues. The germline V gene encodes CDR1 MNHNS and CDR2 SASEGT. CDR3 sequence: CASSVTSPGPRNTEAFF. Written as DNA, the CDR3 is TGTGCCAGCAGTGTTACATCCCCGGGACCGAGGAACACTGAAGCTTTCTTT.

The chain is built from TRBV5-4 and TRBJ2-3; D is ambiguous. Trimming took 1 base from V and 0 from J, leaving 9 bases between them. Germline CDR1 reads SGHNT; CDR2 reads YYREEE (reference sequence). The CDR3 sequence is 15 residues long. In DNA form, the CDR3 reads TGTGCCAGCAGCTTGTCGGCGGCCAGCACAGATACGCAGTATTTT. Its translation is CASSLSAASTDTQYF. Full variable domain (missing parts from reference TRBV5-4 and TRBJ2-3): ETGVTQSPTHLIKTRGQQVTLRCSSQSGHNTVSWYQQALGQGPQFIFQYYREEENGRGNFPPRFSGLQFPNYSSELNVNALELDDSALYLCASSLSAASTDTQYFGPGTRLTVL.

This chain connects TRBV9 to TRBJ2-5, with TRBD2 matching over 8 bases. Germline V gene lookup returns CDR1 SGDLS and CDR2 YYNGEE. This CDR3 region has 15 residues. Trimming removed 0 bases from V and 5 bases from J; junction bases left unmatched: 6. The CDR3 loop reads CASSVAGGPLETQYF. CDR3 coding DNA: TGTGCCAGCAGCGTAGCGGGGGGGCCTTTGGAGACCCAGTACTTC.

The chain has TRBV29-1 and TRBJ1-1; no definite D call. This CDR3 is built from 13 residues. The V end was cut by 1 base, the J end by 4 bases, with 10 bases between. CDR1 SQVTM and CDR2 ANQGSEA come from the germline V gene. CDR3 bases: TGCAGCGTTGAAGGGGAGGCGGGCACTGAAGCTTTCTTT. Translated, it gives CSVEGEAGTEAFF.

The chain joins TRBV15 to TRBJ1-1; TRBD1 might be the D (5 bases). This CDR3 has 15 residues. Trimming took off 1 base at V and 1 base at J, with 10 bases between the two ends. Germline V gene data show CDR1 as LNHNV and CDR2 as YYDKDF (reference sequence). The CDR3 protein is CATSRAGHRNTEAFF. The CDR3 DNA follows: TGTGCCACCAGCAGAGCCGGACACCGGAACACTGAAGCTTTCTTT. Based on the CDR3 plus reference TRBV15 and TRBJ1-1, the full variable domain is DAMVIQNPRYQVTQFGKPVTLSCSQTLNHNVMYWYQQKSSQAPKLLFHYYDKDFNNEADTPDNFQSRRPNTSFCFLDIRSPGLGDTAMYLCATSRAGHRNTEAFFGQGTRLTVV.

This chain uses TRBV15 with TRBJ2-3, with D maybe TRBD2 (6 bases). Germline CDR1 and CDR2: LNHNV and YYDKDF (reference sequence). The V end was cut by 8 bases, the J end by 3 bases, with 9 bases between. CDR3 length: 12 amino acids. DNA for the CDR3: TGTGCCACCGCGGGATGGACAGATACGCAGTATTTT. This gives the protein CATAGWTDTQYF.

The V gene is TRBV5-1, the J gene TRBJ1-4, with unresolved D. Germline lookup yields CDR1 SGHRS and CDR2 YFSETQ. This CDR3 is 17 amino acids long. Trimming cost V 0 bases and J 0 bases, with 12 bases left between them. For the CDR3, the DNA is TGCGCCAGCAGCTTGGCCGGACGGACTGCAACTAATGAAAAACTGTTTTTT. Translating it yields CASSLAGRTATNEKLFF.

The chain joins TRBV6-5 to TRBJ2-1; TRBD2 might be the D (7 bases). V was pared by 2 bases and J by 9 bases, with 17 bases between. The germline CDR1 and CDR2 sequences are MNHEY and SVGAGI. This CDR3 contains 15 residues. The chain's CDR3 is CASSYEFGGAGEQFF. The CDR3 nucleotides are TGTGCCAGCAGTTACGAGTTTGGGGGGGCGGGTGAGCAGTTCTTC.

This clone occurred once. The rearrangement joins TRBV9 to TRBJ2-5; TRBD1 might be the D (6 bases). The CDR3 has 15 residues. Germline CDR1 is SGDLS and CDR2 is YYNGEE. V shed 1 base and J shed 1 base, with 11 bases lying between them. As DNA, the CDR3 is TGTGCCAGCAGCGTAAGGTCAGGGGCCCAAGAGACCCAGTACTTC. It translates to CASSVRSGAQETQYF.

This rearrangement joins TRBV3-1 (or the pseudogene TRBV3-2) to TRBJ1-2, with D tentatively TRBD1 (5 bases). V lost 1 base and J lost 6, with 9 bases in between. The CDR3 covers 13 residues. Germline lookup yields CDR1 LGHDT and CDR2 YNNKEL (reference sequence). The CDR3 reads CASSQGWGNGYTF. In DNA form, the CDR3 reads TGTGCCAGCAGCCAAGGGTGGGGGAATGGCTACACCTTC.

A single count supports this clone. J is TRBJ2-7 and V is TRBV2; 8 bases line up with TRBD2. CDR3 length: 14 residues. The V gene's germline CDR1 is SNHLY and CDR2 FYNNEI. The J segment lost 2 bases and the V segment lost 4 bases, leaving 4 bases of the junction unmatched. This chain's CDR3 is CASSGREVAYEQYF. In DNA, the CDR3 is TGTGCCAGCAGTGGGCGGGAGGTAGCCTACGAGCAGTACTTC.

This sequence joins TRBV2 and TRBJ2-1; 11 bases agree with TRBD2. The CDR3 runs 17 residues. The V gene's germline CDR1 is SNHLY and CDR2 FYNNEI. The trim removed 6 bases at V and 6 bases at J, leaving 13 bases unmatched. The CDR3 here is CASSRLAGGPNLNEQFF. DNA of the CDR3: TGTGCCAGCAGCAGGCTAGCGGGGGGCCCTAATCTCAATGAGCAGTTCTTC.

CDR3 residues: CAISVLRDSQYEQYF. The CDR3 bases are TGTGCCATCAGTGTGCTCCGGGACTCCCAGTACGAGCAGTACTTC. The chain carries TRBV10-3 and TRBJ2-7, with D perhaps TRBD2 (6 bases). The CDR3 is made up of 15 amino acids. The germline V gene encodes CDR1 ENHRY and CDR2 SYGVKD. V lost 4 bases to trimming and J lost 4 bases, with 17 bases between them.

As for this clone: The sample has other DNA sequences that encode this CDR3 too. The CDR3 sequence: CASSLKGSSPLHF. CDR3 bases: TGTGCCAGCAGTTTAAAGGGTAGTTCACCCCTCCACTTT. The chain has TRBV12-3 or TRBV12-4 and TRBJ1-6; no clear D gene. The CDR3 totals 13 residues. Between the trimmed V and J ends, which lost 2 bases and 9 bases, there was a span of 8 bases.

The rearrangement uses TRBV7-9 and TRBJ2-6; D might be TRBD1 (5 bases). Germline V gives CDR1 SEHNR, CDR2 FQNEAQ (reference sequence). The CDR3 covers 17 residues. The V end lost 5 bases, the J end lost 2 bases, and 16 bases lay between the germline ends. CDR3 nucleotides: TGTGCCAGCAGCGGCGAAGACACAGGACCTGGGGCCAACGTCCTGACTTTC. It translates to CASSGEDTGPGANVLTF.

The J gene is TRBJ2-1, the V gene TRBV5-4, with a tentative D call TRBD2 (6 bases). CDR3 length equals 17 residues. Trimming left V 0 bases short and J 3 bases short, with 16 bases between. Germline CDR1 reads SGHNT; CDR2 reads YYREEE (reference sequence). The CDR3 DNA reads as TGTGCCAGCAGCTTGGGGCATCGGGGGTCTGGCTACAATGAGCAGTTCTTC. It specifies CASSLGHRGSGYNEQFF.

The chain recombines TRBV6-4 with TRBJ1-5; a weak D match, TRBD1 (6 bases). Per germline, CDR1 MRHNA and CDR2 SNTAGT. V was cut by 2 bases and J by 4 bases, with 15 bases left in between. This CDR3 region has 16 residues. CDR3: CASSDLNKGGNQPQHF. The CDR3 nucleotides are TGTGCCAGCAGTGACCTCAATAAGGGGGGGAATCAGCCCCAGCATTTT.